The present entry profiles one TCR beta chain with its context. The antigen remains unidentified. These data belong to a study of cytomegalovirus exposure and HLA in healthy donors. The study ran its PCR with 60 Vbeta and 13 Jbeta primers. Data came from immunoSEQ multiplex PCR; TCRdb stores just in-frame clones and leaves some out. Of around 150,000 clones listed, more than 75% were seen once; the top ten hold about 2.2%. Notes on the study in general: Fewer than 20,000 TCR beta sequences were associated with HLA alleles at 0.05 false discovery rate in a later analysis.

Sequences were obtained from PBMCs. The clonotype comes from a middle-aged man in good health and CMV-seronegative.

This CDR3 is CASSLRPGQGNQPQHF. CDR3 sequence (DNA): TGCGCCAGCAGCTTGCGCCCGGGACAGGGAAATCAGCCCCAGCATTTT. The chain is built from TRBV5-1 and TRBJ1-5, with 9 bases aligning to TRBD1. The V segment lost 1 base and the J segment 4 bases; nucleotides outside the gene matches: 6. The CDR3 has 16 amino acids. Germline-derived CDR1 and CDR2 are SGHRS and YFSETQ.